The 21 T cell receptor beta chains below were found in one sample sequenced in a study of identical twins (dated by TCRdb to 2015 to 2016). Library preparation employed 5' RACE. These reads were obtained on an Illumina HiSeq 2000. Clones were called with MiXCR by TCRdb after fastp trimmed the public reads at Q25, and only in-frame beta chains were retained. A single entry per CDR3 protein holds the most common genes and DNA from its merged rows. The table for this sample lists fewer than 450,000 distinct CDR3 sequences; 9% to 10% of them were counted only once. Together, the top ten hold under 9.5% of the sample. Sequenced input: naive T cells sorted from blood. Read against the paper, the sample's cell subset or site label means: cells isolated with a human naive T-cell isolation kit. All receptors come from a woman in her forties or fifties in good health.

The sample holds many counts of this clonotype. V usage is TRBV10-3 and J usage is TRBJ2-3; D is possibly TRBD2 (6 bases). The CDR3 is 16 amino acids. Germline CDR1 reads ENHRY; CDR2 reads SYGVKD. The V and J ends lost 2 bases and 6 bases respectively, with 18 bases between them. The CDR3 region is CAISEGLPVIGDTQYF. For the CDR3, the DNA is TGTGCCATCAGTGAGGGACTACCTGTAATCGGGGATACGCAGTATTTT.

This clonotype was observed a few times. The chain carries TRBV29-1 and TRBJ1-4; the match to TRBD1 covers 10 bases. The CDR3 loop spans 13 amino acids. The germline CDR1 and CDR2 sequences are SQVTM and ANQGSEA. After removal of 6 bases from V and 8 bases from J, the junction contained 6 bases not matched to a gene. CDR3 in amino acids: CSVWTGGREKLFF. CDR3 sequence (DNA): TGCAGCGTGTGGACAGGGGGTAGGGAAAAACTGTTTTTT.

The chain couples TRBV12-3 or TRBV12-4 to TRBJ2-1, with 7 bases lining up with TRBD2. The junction had 6 bases not matched to a gene; V was cut back by 2 bases and J by 2 bases. The CDR3 length is 16 residues. CDR3 region: CASSLMAGVPYNEQFF. CDR3 sequence (DNA): TGTGCCAGCAGTTTAATGGCGGGAGTCCCCTACAATGAGCAGTTCTTC.

The chain carries TRBV4-1 and TRBJ2-5; possible D gene TRBD1, 6 bases. The germline CDR1 and CDR2 sequences are MGHRA and YSYEKL. Trimming removed 8 bases at V and 5 bases at J, with 21 bases between. CDR3 size: 15 residues. The CDR3: CASAGAVGLTETQYF. The CDR3 coding sequence is TGCGCCAGCGCAGGGGCCGTCGGACTCACGGAGACCCAGTACTTC.

The rearrangement uses TRBV12-3 or TRBV12-4 and TRBJ2-5, with 7 bases matching TRBD1. The junction had 6 bases not matched to a gene; V was cut back by 6 bases and J by 5 bases. CDR3 length: 13 residues. Here the CDR3 DNA reads TGTGCCAGCAGACCGACAGGGAGCGAGACCCAGTACTTC. Residues: CASRPTGSETQYF.

The J gene is TRBJ2-5, the V gene TRBV4-1; D not resolved. V was cut by 2 bases and J by 2 bases, with 9 bases left in between. In germline, CDR1 is MGHRA, CDR2 YSYEKL. The length of the CDR3 is 14 residues. The CDR3: CASSQPRAQETQYF. DNA of the CDR3: TGCGCCAGCAGCCAACCTAGGGCACAAGAGACCCAGTACTTC.

V usage is TRBV4-1 and J usage is TRBJ2-1, with 7 bases matching TRBD1. Losses at the gene ends were 0 bases for V and 0 bases for J; bases not matched to a gene: 8. There are 18 residues in the CDR3. Germline loops: CDR1 MGHRA, CDR2 YSYEKL. In DNA, the CDR3 is TGCGCCAGCAGCCAAGATCGTGACAGGGCCAGCTCCTACAATGAGCAGTTCTTC. Its translation is CASSQDRDRASSYNEQFF.

J is TRBJ2-5 and V is TRBV5-1, with D perhaps TRBD2 (6 bases). The ends were cut back, 0 bases at V and 5 bases at J, with 11 bases in the middle. The CDR3 sequence is 14 residues long. Germline V gene data show CDR1 as SGHRS and CDR2 as YFSETQ. This CDR3 reads CASSLDLGSETQYF. CDR3 sequence (DNA): TGCGCCAGCAGCTTGGATCTCGGGAGTGAGACCCAGTACTTC.

The chain is built from TRBV4-1 and TRBJ2-7; D perhaps matches TRBD2 (6 bases). This CDR3 contains 15 residues. CDR1 MGHRA and CDR2 YSYEKL come from the germline V gene. Trimming stripped 0 bases from V and 2 bases from J, with 11 bases between. The CDR3 sequence is CASSQELARTYEQYF. In DNA form, the CDR3 reads TGCGCCAGCAGCCAAGAACTAGCTAGGACCTACGAGCAGTACTTC.

This clonotype was seen a handful of times. The chain couples TRBV7-6 to TRBJ1-1; TRBD1 agrees at 9 bases. This CDR3 contains 13 residues. The J segment lost 6 bases and the V segment lost 1 base, leaving 0 bases of the junction unmatched. Germline V gene sequence: CDR1 SGHVS, CDR2 FNYEAQ. CDR3 coding DNA: TGTGCCAGCAGCTTAGGGACAGGGGCTGAAGCTTTCTTT. This sequence encodes CASSLGTGAEAFF.

The chain couples TRBV5-1 to TRBJ2-3; unclear D gene. Germline CDR1 reads SGHRS; CDR2 reads YFSETQ. The germline V and J ends were trimmed by 5 bases and 1 base, with 14 bases remaining between them. CDR3 length: 15 amino acids. CDR3 residues: CASSLIHQGTDTQYF. The CDR3 bases are TGCGCCAGCAGTCTCATCCACCAAGGCACAGATACGCAGTATTTT.

The V call is TRBV4-2, the J call TRBJ1-1, with a possible D match to TRBD1 (5 bases). Per germline, CDR1 LGHNA and CDR2 YNFKEQ. The length of the CDR3 is 14 residues. Trimming shortened V by 0 bases and J by 13 bases, and 18 bases separated the two germline ends. DNA of the CDR3: TGTGCCAGCAGCCAAGATCCCTGGGGGAGAGCCTATTTCTTT. As protein: CASSQDPWGRAYFF.

The chain links TRBV20-1 to TRBJ2-1, with 15 bases lining up with TRBD2. The V segment lost 6 bases and the J segment 15 bases; nucleotides outside the gene matches: 15. The germline CDR1 and CDR2 sequences are DFQATT and SNEGSKA (reference sequence). CDR3 length equals 15 residues. In nucleotides, the CDR3 is TGCAGTGCGGATCCGGGACTAGCGGGAGGAAGTCCTGGGTTCTTC. Amino acids: CSADPGLAGGSPGFF.

Only a few counts were recorded for this clonotype. V and J are TRBV6-1 and TRBJ1-1, with 7 nucleotides matching TRBD1. The CDR3 loop spans 13 amino acids. CDR1 MNHNS and CDR2 SASEGT come from the germline V gene. The trim removed 7 bases at V and 7 bases at J, leaving 9 bases unmatched. The CDR3 is CASTLGGSDEAFF. DNA for the CDR3: TGTGCCAGCACCCTAGGGGGCTCTGATGAAGCTTTCTTT.

The CDR3 loop reads CAGTSGRYEQYF. In DNA form, the CDR3 reads TGTGCCGGGACTAGCGGGAGATACGAGCAGTACTTC. The J gene is TRBJ2-7, the V gene TRBV2; TRBD2 matches 14 bases. Germline trimming cut 11 bases from V and 4 bases from J; bases unmatched to any gene: 1. The CDR3 has 12 amino acids. Germline CDR1 reads SNHLY; CDR2 reads FYNNEI.

The chain employs TRBV27 and TRBJ1-4; 8 bases fit TRBD1. The V segment lost 8 bases and the J segment 12 bases; nucleotides outside the gene matches: 8. The CDR3 extends over 12 amino acids. Germline lookup yields CDR1 MNHEY and CDR2 SMNVEV (reference sequence). CDR3 protein: CASGTGPGELFF. DNA of the CDR3: TGTGCCAGCGGGACAGGTCCAGGGGAACTGTTTTTT.

This chain uses TRBV20-1 with TRBJ1-4; D is uncertain. Trimming removed 4 bases from V and 7 bases from J, with 13 bases in between. The CDR3 extends over 13 amino acids. The germline V gene has CDR1 DFQATT and CDR2 SNEGSKA (reference sequence). Here the CDR3 DNA reads TGCAGTGCTACCCGAGGGCATGGTGAAAAACTGTTTTTT. It specifies CSATRGHGEKLFF.

This clonotype was seen only a few times. This chain links TRBV27 with TRBJ2-7; D not resolved. This CDR3 contains 13 residues. V dropped 3 bases and J dropped 3 bases, with 9 bases sitting between them. In germline, CDR1 is MNHEY, CDR2 SMNVEV (reference sequence). The DNA of the CDR3 is TGTGCCAGCAGTTTCCTAGAGATCTACGAGCAGTACGTC. Protein: CASSFLEIYEQYV.

The chain has TRBV7-9 and TRBJ2-1, with D maybe TRBD2 (5 bases). Trimming removed 5 bases at V and 7 bases at J, with 15 bases between. The CDR3 is made up of 14 amino acids. Germline CDR1 reads SEHNR; CDR2 reads FQNEAQ (reference sequence). CDR3 residues: CASSPNLAFNEQFF. DNA for the CDR3: TGTGCCAGCAGCCCGAATTTAGCGTTTAATGAGCAGTTCTTC.

This clonotype was seen repeatedly, ten times or more. The chain combines TRBV20-1 with TRBJ2-1; D ambiguous. V was cut by 6 bases and J by 8 bases, with 8 bases left in between. The CDR3 sequence is 10 residues long. CDR1 and CDR2 (germline): DFQATT, SNEGSKA (reference sequence). CDR3 region: CSAATDEQFF. Written as DNA, the CDR3 is TGCAGTGCCGCTACTGATGAGCAGTTCTTC.

The chain carries TRBV12-3 or TRBV12-4 and TRBJ2-7; D is possibly TRBD1 or TRBD2 (5 bases each). The CDR3 is 14 amino acids. Trimming cost V 5 bases and J 3 bases, with 14 bases left between them. CDR3 sequence reads: CASSHRDGHYEQYF. The CDR3, as DNA: TGTGCCAGCAGTCACCGGGACGGGCACTACGAGCAGTACTTC.